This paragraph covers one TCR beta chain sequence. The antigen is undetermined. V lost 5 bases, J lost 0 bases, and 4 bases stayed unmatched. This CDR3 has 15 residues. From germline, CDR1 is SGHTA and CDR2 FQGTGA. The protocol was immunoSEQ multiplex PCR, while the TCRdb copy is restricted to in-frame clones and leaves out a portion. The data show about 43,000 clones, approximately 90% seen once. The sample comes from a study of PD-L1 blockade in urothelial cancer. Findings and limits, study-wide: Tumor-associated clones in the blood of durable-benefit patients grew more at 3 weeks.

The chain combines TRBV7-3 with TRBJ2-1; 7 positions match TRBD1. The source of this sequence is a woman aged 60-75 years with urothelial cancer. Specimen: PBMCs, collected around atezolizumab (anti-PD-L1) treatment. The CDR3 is CASSADRSSYNEQFF. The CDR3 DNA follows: TGTGCCAGCAGCGCGGACAGGAGCTCCTACAATGAGCAGTTCTTC.